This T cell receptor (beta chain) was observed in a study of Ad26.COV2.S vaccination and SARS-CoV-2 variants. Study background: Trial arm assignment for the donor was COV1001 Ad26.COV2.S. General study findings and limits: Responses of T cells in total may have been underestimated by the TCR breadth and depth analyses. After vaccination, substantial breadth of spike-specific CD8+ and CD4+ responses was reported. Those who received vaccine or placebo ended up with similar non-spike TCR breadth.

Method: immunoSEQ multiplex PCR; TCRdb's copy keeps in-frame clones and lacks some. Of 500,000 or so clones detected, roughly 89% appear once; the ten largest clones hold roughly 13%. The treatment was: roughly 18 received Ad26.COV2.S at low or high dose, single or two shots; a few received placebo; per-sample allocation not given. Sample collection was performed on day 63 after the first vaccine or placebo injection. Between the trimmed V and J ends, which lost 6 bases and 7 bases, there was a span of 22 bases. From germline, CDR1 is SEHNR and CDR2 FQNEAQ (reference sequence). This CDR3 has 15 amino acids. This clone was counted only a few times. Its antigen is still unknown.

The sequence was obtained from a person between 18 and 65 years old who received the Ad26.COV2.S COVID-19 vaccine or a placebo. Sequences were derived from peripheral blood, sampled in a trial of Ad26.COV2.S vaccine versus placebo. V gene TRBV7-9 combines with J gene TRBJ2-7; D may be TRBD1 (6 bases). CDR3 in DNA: TGTGCCAGCAGACCGCAGGGGACGTGGGTTCGGGAGCAGTACTTC. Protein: CASRPQGTWVREQYF.